This record covers a single T cell receptor beta chain. Its antigen is still unknown. Qualities for individual bases were not recorded, and no much larger clone is one base off. The collaborating institutions used their own protocols to collect whole blood in K2EDTA tubes. For TCRbeta analysis, collaborators shipped samples as frozen whole blood, isolated PBMCs, or DNA extracted from either of those sample types. The data are from a study of blood T cell repertoires in COVID-19 (TCRdb year 2020). Concerning the study at large: Collaborator samples came from the United States, Italy and Spain and covered acute and convalescent phases of COVID-19. Sample metadata almost always included a de-identified subject ID, COVID-19 status, age in years and sex. The samples were drawn from the first 160 participants of the ongoing ImmuneRACE study and from 1,254 subjects provided by 6 global collaborators. The repertoires were released in a freely available public database intended as a resource for research on the immune response to SARS-CoV-2. Where available, HLA class I and class II types were obtained from metadata supplied by the sample provider rather than from assay-based typing. The material from the prospective study consisted of cDNA or gDNA derived from T cells, B-cell-depleted T cells, or PBMCs. The dataset comprised deeply sampled blood TCRbeta repertoires from subjects exposed to, actively infected with, or recovered from COVID-19. Results the study describes overall, beyond this receptor: The quantity of clinical and demographic metadata differed by source and by participant and was supplied without curation.

TCRbeta CDR3 regions were amplified from genomic DNA by means of the immunoSEQ Assay, a bias-controlled multiplex PCR. The paper's processing steps were these. Nucleated cell counts per sample were estimated from amplification of reference gene primers within the assay. Sequence reads were collapsed and filtered to measure the absolute abundance of every unique TCRbeta CDR3 rearrangement. For each sample, productive Simpson clonality was calculated as the square root of Simpson's diversity index over productive rearrangements. The clones in this table, taken by TCRdb from immuneACCESS, are in-frame only. Not every clone is retained; where verified, under half of the shortfall comes from an unresolved V gene, and the cause of the rest is unknown. D and trimming come from the DNA, and the V and J calls and clone size come from that table. The sample profile shows roughly 180,000 clones; about 78% of them were found once. Jointly, the top ten make up roughly 7.8% of the sample.

The CDR3 spans 15 residues, from the cysteine through the phenylalanine. Only the CDR3 part of the read is kept: 45 bases, read in frame from the first base. Reading the germline V gene gives CDR1 ENHRY and CDR2 SYGVKD. Cut back by 6 bases and 11 bases, the V and J ends lie 25 bases apart. This receptor was taken from a woman between 50 and 59 years old with active or convalescent COVID-19. Sequenced: peripheral blood. The rearranged chain carries TRBV10-3 and TRBJ1-1; TRBD1 is a possible D gene, resting on 6 matching bases. The CDR3: CAIRIAGGRRSTAFF. The DNA sequence is TGTGCCATCAGAATTGCGGGGGGGCGTCGATCAACGGCTTTCTTT.